This TCR beta chain was observed in a study of spatial heterogeneity in lung cancer. Study summary: Donors were roughly 70 untreated early-stage non-small cell lung cancer patients.

Trimming took 3 bases from V and 3 from J, leaving 10 bases between them. Germline V gene sequence: CDR1 DFQATT, CDR2 SNEGSKA (reference sequence). The CDR3 runs to 13 residues. Every TCR cDNA molecule bore its own unique molecular identifier. TCRdb analysed the 5' RACE reads with MiXCR anew, one entry per CDR3 protein. The sample records about 43,000 distinct CDR3 sequences, approximately 22% being singletons. This clonotype has more than one count but fewer than ten. The time point is: blood at routine non-recurrence follow-up after resection. The authors sequenced whole RNA from tumor, nontumor lung or frozen PBMC without sorting.

The source of this sequence is a female donor with early-stage non-small cell lung cancer. The sequencing here drew on PBMCs, taken at follow-up. The chain has TRBV20-1 and TRBJ2-3; D tentatively fits TRBD1 or TRBD2 (6 bases each). Here the CDR3 reads CSASGGGTDTQYF. The CDR3 DNA is TGCAGTGCTAGCGGAGGGGGGACAGATACGCAGTATTTT.